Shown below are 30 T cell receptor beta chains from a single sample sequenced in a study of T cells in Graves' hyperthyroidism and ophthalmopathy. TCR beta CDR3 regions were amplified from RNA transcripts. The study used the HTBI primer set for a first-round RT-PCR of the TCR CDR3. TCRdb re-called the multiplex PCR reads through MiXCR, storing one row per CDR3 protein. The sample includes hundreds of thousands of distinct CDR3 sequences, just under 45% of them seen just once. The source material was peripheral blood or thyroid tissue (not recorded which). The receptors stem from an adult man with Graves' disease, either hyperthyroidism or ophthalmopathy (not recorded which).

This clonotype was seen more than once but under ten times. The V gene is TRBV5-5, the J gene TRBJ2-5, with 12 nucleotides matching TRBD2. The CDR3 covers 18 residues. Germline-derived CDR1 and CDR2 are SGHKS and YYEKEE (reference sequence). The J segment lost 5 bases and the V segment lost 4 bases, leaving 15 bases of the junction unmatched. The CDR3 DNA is TGTGCCAGCAGCCAGGGGTCTCTAGCGGGGGGGCCAAGGGAGACCCAGTACTTC. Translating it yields CASSQGSLAGGPRETQYF.

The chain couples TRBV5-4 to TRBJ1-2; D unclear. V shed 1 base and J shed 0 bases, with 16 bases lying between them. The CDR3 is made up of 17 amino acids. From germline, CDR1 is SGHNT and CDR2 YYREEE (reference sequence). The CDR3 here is CASSLPPGVGANYGYTF. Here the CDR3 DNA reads TGTGCCAGCAGCTTGCCACCCGGGGTCGGAGCTAACTATGGCTACACCTTC.

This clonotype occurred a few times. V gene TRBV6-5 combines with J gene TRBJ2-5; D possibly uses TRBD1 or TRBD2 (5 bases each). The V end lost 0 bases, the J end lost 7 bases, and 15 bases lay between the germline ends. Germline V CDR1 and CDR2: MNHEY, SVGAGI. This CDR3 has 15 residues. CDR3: CASSYSRESRGTQYF. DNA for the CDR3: TGTGCCAGCAGTTACTCACGGGAATCTAGGGGGACCCAGTACTTC.

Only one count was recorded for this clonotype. CDR3 residues: CSASTGKAGGYNEQYF. The CDR3 DNA reads TGCAGTGCTAGCACGGGGAAAGCGGGGGGCTACAATGAGCAGTACTTC. The chain links TRBV20-1 to TRBJ2-1, with 9 bases fitting TRBD2. The end of the DNA aligns better with TRBJ2-7, so the J call may be wrong. Germline lookup yields CDR1 DFQATT and CDR2 SNEGSKA (reference sequence). This CDR3 spans 16 amino acids.

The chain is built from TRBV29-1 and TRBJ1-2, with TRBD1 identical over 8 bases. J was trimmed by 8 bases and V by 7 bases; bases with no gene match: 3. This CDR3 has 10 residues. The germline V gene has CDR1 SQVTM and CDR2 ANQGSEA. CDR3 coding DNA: TGCAGCGAACAGGGGGACGGCTACACCTTC. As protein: CSEQGDGYTF.

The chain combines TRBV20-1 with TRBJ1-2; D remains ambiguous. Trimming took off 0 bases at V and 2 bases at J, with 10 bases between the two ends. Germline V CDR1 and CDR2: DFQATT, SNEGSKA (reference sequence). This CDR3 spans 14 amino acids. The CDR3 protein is CSARDRGNNYGYTF. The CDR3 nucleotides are TGCAGTGCTAGAGATCGGGGAAACAACTATGGCTACACCTTC.

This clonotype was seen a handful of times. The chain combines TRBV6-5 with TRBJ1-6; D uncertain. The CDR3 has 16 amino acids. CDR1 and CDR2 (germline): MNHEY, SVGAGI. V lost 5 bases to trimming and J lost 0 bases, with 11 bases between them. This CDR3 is CASSPLLSSYNSPLHF. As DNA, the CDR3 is TGTGCCAGCAGTCCACTGTTGAGCTCCTATAATTCACCCCTCCACTTT.

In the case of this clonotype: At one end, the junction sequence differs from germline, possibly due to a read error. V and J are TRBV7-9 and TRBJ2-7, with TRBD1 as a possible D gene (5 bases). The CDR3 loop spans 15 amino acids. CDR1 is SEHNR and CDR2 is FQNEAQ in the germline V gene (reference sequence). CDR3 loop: CASSPRQLEGLEQYF. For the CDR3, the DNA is TGCGCCAGCAGCCCTCGACAGTTAGAAGGTCTCGAGCAGTACTTC.

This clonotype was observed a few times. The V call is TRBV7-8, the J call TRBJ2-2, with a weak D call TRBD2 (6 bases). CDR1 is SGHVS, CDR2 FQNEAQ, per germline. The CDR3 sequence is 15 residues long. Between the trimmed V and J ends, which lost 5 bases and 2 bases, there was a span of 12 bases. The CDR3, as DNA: TGTGCCAGCAGCCGCCGGGGGTCAAACACCGGGGAGCTGTTTTTT. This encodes CASSRRGSNTGELFF.

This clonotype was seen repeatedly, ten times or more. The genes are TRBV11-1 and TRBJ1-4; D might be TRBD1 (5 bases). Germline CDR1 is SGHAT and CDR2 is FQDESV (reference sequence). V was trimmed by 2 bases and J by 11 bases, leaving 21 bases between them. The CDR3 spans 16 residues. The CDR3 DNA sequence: TGTGCCAGCAGCTTAAGAGGGCAGGCGGGGACGCGGAAACTGTTTTTT. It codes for CASSLRGQAGTRKLFF. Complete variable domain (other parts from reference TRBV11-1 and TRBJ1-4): EAEVAQSPRYKITEKSQAVAFWCDPISGHATLYWYRQILGQGPELLVQFQDESVVDDSQLPKDRFSAERLKGVDSTLKIQPAELGDSAMYLCASSLRGQAGTRKLFFGSGTQLSVL.

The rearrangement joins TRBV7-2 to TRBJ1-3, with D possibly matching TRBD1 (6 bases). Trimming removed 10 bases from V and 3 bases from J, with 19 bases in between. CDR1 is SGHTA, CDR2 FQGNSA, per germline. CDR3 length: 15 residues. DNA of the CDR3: TGTGCCACCACCCTGGGACATGTCGTTGGAAACACCATATATTTT. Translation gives CATTLGHVVGNTIYF.

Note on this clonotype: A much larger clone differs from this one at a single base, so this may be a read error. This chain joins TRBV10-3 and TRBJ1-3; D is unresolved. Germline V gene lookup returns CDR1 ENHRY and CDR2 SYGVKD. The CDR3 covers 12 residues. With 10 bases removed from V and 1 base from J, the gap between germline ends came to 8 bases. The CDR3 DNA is TGTGCCAGCATGGGTTCTGGAAACACCATATATTTT. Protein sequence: CASMGSGNTIYF.

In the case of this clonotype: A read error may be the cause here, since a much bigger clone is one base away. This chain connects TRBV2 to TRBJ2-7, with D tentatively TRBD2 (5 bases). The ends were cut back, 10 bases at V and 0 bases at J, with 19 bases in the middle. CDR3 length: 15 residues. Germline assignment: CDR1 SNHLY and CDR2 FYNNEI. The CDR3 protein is CATRPDWESSYEQYF. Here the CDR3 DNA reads TGTGCCACCAGACCGGACTGGGAGAGCTCCTACGAGCAGTACTTC. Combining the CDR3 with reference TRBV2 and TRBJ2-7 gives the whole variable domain EPEVTQTPSHQVTQMGQEVILRCVPISNHLYFYWYRQILGQKVEFLVSFYNNEISEKSEIFDDQFSVERPDGSNFTLKIRSTKLEDSAMYFCATRPDWESSYEQYFGPGTRLTVT.

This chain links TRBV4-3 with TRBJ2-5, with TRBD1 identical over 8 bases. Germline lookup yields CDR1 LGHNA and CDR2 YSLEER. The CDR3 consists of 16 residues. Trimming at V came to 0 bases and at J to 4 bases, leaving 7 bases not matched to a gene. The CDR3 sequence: CASSQDTTGVRETQYF. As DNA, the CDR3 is TGCGCCAGCAGCCAAGATACGACAGGGGTAAGAGAGACCCAGTACTTC.

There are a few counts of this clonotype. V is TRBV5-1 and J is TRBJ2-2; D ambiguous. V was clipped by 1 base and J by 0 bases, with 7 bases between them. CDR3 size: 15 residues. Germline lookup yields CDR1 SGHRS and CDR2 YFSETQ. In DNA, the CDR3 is TGCGCCAGCAGCTTGACCGCCGCGAACACCGGGGAGCTGTTTTTT. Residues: CASSLTAANTGELFF.

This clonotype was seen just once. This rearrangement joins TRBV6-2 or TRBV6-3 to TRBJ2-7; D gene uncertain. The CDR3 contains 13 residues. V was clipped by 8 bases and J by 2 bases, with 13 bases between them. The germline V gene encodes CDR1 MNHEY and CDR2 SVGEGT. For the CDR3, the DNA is TGTGCCAGCTCAGCCGCGGCCACCTACGAGCAGTACTTC. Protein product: CASSAAATYEQYF.

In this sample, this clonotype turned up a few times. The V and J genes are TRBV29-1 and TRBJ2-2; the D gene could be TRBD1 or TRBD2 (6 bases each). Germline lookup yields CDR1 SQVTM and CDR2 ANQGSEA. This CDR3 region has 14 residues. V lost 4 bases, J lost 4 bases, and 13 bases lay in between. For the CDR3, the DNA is TGCAGCGTTGGAGGGGGGATTCTCACCGGGGAGCTGTTTTTT. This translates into CSVGGGILTGELFF.

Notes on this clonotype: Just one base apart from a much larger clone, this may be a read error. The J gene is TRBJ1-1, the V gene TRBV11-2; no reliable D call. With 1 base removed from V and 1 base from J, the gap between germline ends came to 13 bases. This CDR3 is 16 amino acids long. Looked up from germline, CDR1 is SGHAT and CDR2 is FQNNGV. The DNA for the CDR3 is TGTGCCAGCAGCTTAGGTGCGCCAGATCGGAACACTGAAGCTTTCTTT. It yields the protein CASSLGAPDRNTEAFF.

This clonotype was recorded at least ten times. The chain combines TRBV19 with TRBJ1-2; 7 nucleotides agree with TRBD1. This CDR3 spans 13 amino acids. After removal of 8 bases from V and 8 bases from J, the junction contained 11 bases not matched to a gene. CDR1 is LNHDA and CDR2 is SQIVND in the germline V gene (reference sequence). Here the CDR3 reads CASSRTGALGYTF. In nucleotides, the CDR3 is TGTGCCAGTTCGAGAACAGGGGCTTTGGGCTACACCTTC.

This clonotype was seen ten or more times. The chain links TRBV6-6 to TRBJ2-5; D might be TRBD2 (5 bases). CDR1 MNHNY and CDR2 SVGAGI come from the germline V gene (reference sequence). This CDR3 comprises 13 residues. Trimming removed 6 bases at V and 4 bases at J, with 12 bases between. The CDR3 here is CASSATTIETQYF. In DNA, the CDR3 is TGTGCCAGCAGCGCGACTACCATAGAGACCCAGTACTTC.

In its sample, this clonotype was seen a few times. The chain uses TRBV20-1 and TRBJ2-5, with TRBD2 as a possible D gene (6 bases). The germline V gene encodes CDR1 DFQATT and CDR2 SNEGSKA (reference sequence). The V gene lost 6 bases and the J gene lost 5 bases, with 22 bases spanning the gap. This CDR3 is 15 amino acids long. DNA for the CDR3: TGCAGTGCCCCCATCGGGACTCACGTAGGGGAGACCCAGTACTTC. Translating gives CSAPIGTHVGETQYF.

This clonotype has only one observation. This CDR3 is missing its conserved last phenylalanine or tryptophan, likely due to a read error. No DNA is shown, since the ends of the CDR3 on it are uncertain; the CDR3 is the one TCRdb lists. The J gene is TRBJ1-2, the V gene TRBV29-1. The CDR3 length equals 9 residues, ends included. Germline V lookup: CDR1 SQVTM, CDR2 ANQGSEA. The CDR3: CSVEGQGLA.

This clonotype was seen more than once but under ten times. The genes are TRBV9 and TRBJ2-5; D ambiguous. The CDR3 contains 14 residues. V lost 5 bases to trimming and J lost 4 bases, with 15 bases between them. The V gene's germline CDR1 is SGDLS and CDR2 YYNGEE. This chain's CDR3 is CASSEMSGRETQYF. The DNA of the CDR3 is TGTGCCAGCAGTGAAATGTCGGGCCGAGAGACCCAGTACTTC.

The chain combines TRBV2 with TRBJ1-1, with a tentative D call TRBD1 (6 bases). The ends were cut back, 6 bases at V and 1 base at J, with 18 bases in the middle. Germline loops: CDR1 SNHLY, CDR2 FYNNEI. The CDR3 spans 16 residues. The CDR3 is CASRGGGADSNTEAFF. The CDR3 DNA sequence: TGTGCCAGCAGGGGGGGGGGCGCGGATTCGAACACTGAAGCTTTCTTT.

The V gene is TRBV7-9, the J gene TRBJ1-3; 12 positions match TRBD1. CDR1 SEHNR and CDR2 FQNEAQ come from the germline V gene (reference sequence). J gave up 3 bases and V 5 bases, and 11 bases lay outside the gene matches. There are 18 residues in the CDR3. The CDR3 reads CASSQRGDRGLGGNTIYF. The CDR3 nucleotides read TGTGCCAGCAGCCAAAGAGGGGACAGGGGGCTCGGTGGAAACACCATATATTTT.

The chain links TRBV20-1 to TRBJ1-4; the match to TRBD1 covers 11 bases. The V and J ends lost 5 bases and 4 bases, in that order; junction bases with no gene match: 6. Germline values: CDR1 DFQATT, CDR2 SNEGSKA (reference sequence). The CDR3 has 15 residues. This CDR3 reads CSAPGQGAFNEKLFF. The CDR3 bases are TGCAGTGCTCCCGGACAGGGGGCGTTTAATGAAAAACTGTTTTTT.

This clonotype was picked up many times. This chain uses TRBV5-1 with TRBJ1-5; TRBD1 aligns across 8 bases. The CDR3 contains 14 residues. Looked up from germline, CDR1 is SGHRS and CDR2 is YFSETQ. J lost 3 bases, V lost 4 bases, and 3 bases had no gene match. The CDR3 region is CASSTGGANQPQHF. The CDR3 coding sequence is TGCGCCAGCAGCACAGGGGGTGCCAATCAGCCCCAGCATTTT.

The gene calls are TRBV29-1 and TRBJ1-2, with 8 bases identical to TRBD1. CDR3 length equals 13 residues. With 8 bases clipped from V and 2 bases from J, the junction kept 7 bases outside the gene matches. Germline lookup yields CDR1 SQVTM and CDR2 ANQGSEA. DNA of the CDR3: TGCAGCTTATGGGGACAGGAGAACTATGGCTACACCTTC. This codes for CSLWGQENYGYTF.

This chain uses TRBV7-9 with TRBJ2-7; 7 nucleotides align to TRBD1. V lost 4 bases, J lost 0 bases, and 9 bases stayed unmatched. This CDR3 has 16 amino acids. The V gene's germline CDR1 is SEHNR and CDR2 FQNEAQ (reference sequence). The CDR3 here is CASSSDVTGDSYEQYF. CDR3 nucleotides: TGTGCCAGCAGCTCCGACGTTACAGGGGACTCCTACGAGCAGTACTTC.

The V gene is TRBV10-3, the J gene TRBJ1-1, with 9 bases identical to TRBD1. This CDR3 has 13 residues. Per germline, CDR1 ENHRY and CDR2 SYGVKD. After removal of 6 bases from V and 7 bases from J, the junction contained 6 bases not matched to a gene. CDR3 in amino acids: CAIRGTGINEAFF. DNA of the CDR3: TGTGCCATCAGAGGGACAGGGATCAATGAAGCTTTCTTT.